One and the same sample provided the 6 T cell receptor beta chains below, sequenced in a study of T-cell reconstitution after alpha-beta-depleted transplantation in children. Unique molecular identifiers were incorporated into the prepared TCRbeta library. From the PCR reads, TCRdb called clonotypes with MiXCR, one entry per CDR3 protein. The sample consists of fewer than 550,000 distinct CDR3 sequences, roughly a tenth of them appearing once. The sample was PBMCs from the stem cell graft donor, taken from the stem cell graft. These receptors were taken from a human donor who donated a stem cell graft to a child with acute myeloid leukemia.

V is TRBV4-3 and J is TRBJ1-2, with TRBD1 as a possible D gene (5 bases). Per the germline V gene, CDR1 is LGHNA and CDR2 is YSLEER. The CDR3 extends over 14 amino acids. V shed 0 bases and J shed 7 bases, with 12 bases lying between them. This chain's CDR3 is CASSQDAQGIGYTF. The CDR3 DNA reads TGCGCCAGCAGCCAAGATGCCCAGGGCATTGGCTACACCTTC.

This clonotype was observed a handful of times. This chain joins TRBV7-2 and TRBJ2-7; 10 bases align to TRBD2. CDR1 is SGHTA and CDR2 is FQGNSA in the germline V gene. The junction had 6 bases not matched to a gene; V was cut back by 4 bases and J by 0 bases. This CDR3 spans 16 amino acids. CDR3 sequence reads: CASSSWTSGGSYEQYF. The CDR3 coding sequence is TGTGCCAGCAGCTCCTGGACTAGCGGAGGCTCCTACGAGCAGTACTTC.

This clonotype came up a few times. The chain combines TRBV15 with TRBJ2-3, with D unclear. V was cut by 5 bases and J by 0 bases, with 12 bases left in between. Germline assignment: CDR1 LNHNV and CDR2 YYDKDF (reference sequence). The CDR3 length is 15 residues. The CDR3 loop reads CATSPQRASTDTQYF. CDR3 sequence (DNA): TGTGCCACCAGCCCACAGAGAGCTAGCACAGATACGCAGTATTTT. Combining the CDR3 with reference TRBV15 and TRBJ2-3 gives the whole variable domain DAMVIQNPRYQVTQFGKPVTLSCSQTLNHNVMYWYQQKSSQAPKLLFHYYDKDFNNEADTPDNFQSRRPNTSFCFLDIRSPGLGDTAMYLCATSPQRASTDTQYFGPGTRLTVL.

This clonotype has only a few counts. The chain combines TRBV7-9 with TRBJ2-1, with TRBD1 matching 11 bases. Looked up from germline, CDR1 is SEHNR and CDR2 is FQNEAQ (reference sequence). Germline trimming cut 5 bases from V and 7 bases from J; bases unmatched to any gene: 4. This CDR3 spans 14 amino acids. The CDR3 sequence is CASSNGQGANEQFF. The CDR3 DNA reads as TGTGCCAGCAGCAACGGACAGGGGGCTAATGAGCAGTTCTTC.

This clonotype was counted ten times or more. The chain uses TRBV4-1 and TRBJ2-1, with a tentative D call TRBD1 (6 bases). This CDR3 spans 15 amino acids. Germline V CDR1 and CDR2: MGHRA, YSYEKL. Trimming removed 3 bases at V and 3 bases at J, with 12 bases between. The CDR3, as DNA: TGCGCCAGCAGCCAGGGCCAGGGGTTCTACAATGAGCAGTTCTTC. This gives the protein CASSQGQGFYNEQFF.

The sample holds a few counts of this clonotype. The V and J genes are TRBV7-9 and TRBJ1-3, with 8 positions matching TRBD1. Per the germline V gene, CDR1 is SEHNR and CDR2 is FQNEAQ (reference sequence). The CDR3 extends over 14 amino acids. The ends lost 7 bases at V and 4 bases at J; junction bases unmatched: 6. The CDR3 reads CASNQGAHGNTIYF. The CDR3 DNA sequence: TGTGCCAGCAACCAGGGGGCTCACGGAAACACCATATATTTT. Based on the CDR3 plus reference TRBV7-9 and TRBJ1-3, the full variable domain is DTGVSQNPRHKITKRGQNVTFRCDPISEHNRLYWYRQTLGQGPEFLTYFQNEAQLEKSRLLSDRFSAERPKGSFSTLEIQRTEQGDSAMYLCASNQGAHGNTIYFGEGSWLTVV.